This is a list of T cell receptor beta chains from one sample in a study of response to subunit inactivated influenza vaccine. One entry per CDR3 protein, called by TCRdb with MiXCR from the RT-PCR reads. The sample consists of around 520,000 distinct CDR3 sequences, around 25% of them appearing once. Material: CD4+ T cells sorted from PBMCs, obtained less than 6 days after vaccination. The source of these receptors is a man between 50 and 59 years old who received an inactivated influenza vaccine. CDR3s include the opening cysteine and the closing phenylalanine or tryptophan. Fields, in order: clone size, J gene, V gene, D gene, CDR3 protein, CDR3 DNA. D genes are given only for firm matches. Where a row states a size, it is once, few, many or the class of an expanded clone; other rows omit it.

abundance: NA; j_gene: TRBJ2-7; v_gene: TRBV9; d_gene: NA; CDR3aa: CASSVAPTGSSEQYF; CDR3nt: TGTGCCAGCAGCGTGGCACCGACGGGCAGCTCCGAGCAGTACTTC
abundance: NA; j_gene: TRBJ1-5; v_gene: TRBV6-2/TRBV6-3; d_gene: NA; CDR3aa: CASMGRTYQPQHF; CDR3nt: TGTGCCAGCATGGGACGGACGTATCAGCCCCAGCATTTT
abundance: few; j_gene: TRBJ2-1; v_gene: TRBV5-4; d_gene: TRBD2; CDR3aa: CASSSTSGNHNEQFF; CDR3nt: TGTGCCAGCAGCTCGACTAGCGGAAATCACAATGAGCAGTTCTTC
abundance: NA; j_gene: TRBJ1-6; v_gene: TRBV27; d_gene: TRBD1; CDR3aa: CASTWQGASYNSPLHF; CDR3nt: TGTGCCAGCACGTGGCAGGGGGCATCCTATAATTCACCCCTCCACTTT
abundance: NA; j_gene: TRBJ2-3; v_gene: TRBV5-1; d_gene: TRBD1; CDR3aa: CASSLDRGMFDTQYF; CDR3nt: TGCGCCAGCAGCTTGGACAGGGGGATGTTTGATACGCAGTATTTT
abundance: NA; j_gene: TRBJ2-7; v_gene: TRBV20-1; d_gene: NA; CDR3aa: CSAAVGGAYEQYF; CDR3nt: TGCAGTGCCGCCGTGGGTGGGGCTTACGAGCAGTACTTC
abundance: few; j_gene: TRBJ1-4; v_gene: TRBV18; d_gene: NA; CDR3aa: CASSPGGEKLFF; CDR3nt: TGTGCCAGCTCACCAGGGGGTGAAAAACTGTTTTTT
abundance: NA; j_gene: TRBJ1-6; v_gene: TRBV7-2; d_gene: NA; CDR3aa: CASSSRTEYNSPLHF; CDR3nt: TGTGCCAGCAGCAGCCGGACCGAGTATAATTCACCCCTCCACTTT
abundance: NA; j_gene: TRBJ2-3; v_gene: TRBV9; d_gene: NA; CDR3aa: CASSPTGDHPKDTQYF; CDR3nt: TGTGCCAGCAGCCCAACGGGGGACCACCCCAAGGATACGCAGTATTTT
abundance: NA; j_gene: TRBJ2-4; v_gene: TRBV20-1; d_gene: NA; CDR3aa: CSARAGPRRAKNIQYF; CDR3nt: TGCAGTGCTAGAGCGGGCCCCCGGAGGGCCAAAAACATTCAGTACTTC
abundance: many; j_gene: TRBJ1-5; v_gene: TRBV12-3/TRBV12-4; d_gene: TRBD1; CDR3aa: CASSQGAGQPQHF; CDR3nt: TGTGCCAGCAGTCAGGGGGCGGGTCAGCCCCAGCATTTT
abundance: NA; j_gene: TRBJ2-5; v_gene: TRBV6-5; d_gene: NA; CDR3aa: CASSYLGQQETQYF; CDR3nt: TGTGCCAGCAGTTACCTAGGACAGCAAGAGACCCAGTACTTC
abundance: few; j_gene: TRBJ2-7; v_gene: TRBV10-3; d_gene: NA; CDR3aa: CAISESVGGGREQYF; CDR3nt: TGTGCCATCAGTGAGTCAGTCGGGGGAGGACGCGAGCAGTACTTC
abundance: NA; j_gene: TRBJ2-7; v_gene: TRBV7-8; d_gene: NA; CDR3aa: CASSLRQGGGEQYF; CDR3nt: TGTGCCAGCAGCCTGAGACAGGGAGGGGGCGAGCAGTACTTC
abundance: NA; j_gene: TRBJ2-1; v_gene: TRBV6-1; d_gene: TRBD2; CDR3aa: CASSPAGTSSYNEQFF; CDR3nt: TGTGCCAGCAGCCCCGCCGGGACTAGCTCCTACAATGAGCAGTTCTTC
abundance: NA; j_gene: TRBJ2-4; v_gene: TRBV6-5; d_gene: NA; CDR3aa: CASSYSWGAKNIQYF; CDR3nt: TGTGCCAGCAGTTACTCGTGGGGGGCCAAAAACATTCAGTACTTC
abundance: few; j_gene: TRBJ2-1; v_gene: TRBV12-3/TRBV12-4; d_gene: TRBD2; CDR3aa: CASSFTRGRAYNEQFF; CDR3nt: TGTGCCAGCAGTTTCACCCGCGGGAGGGCCTACAATGAGCAGTTCTTC
abundance: few; j_gene: TRBJ2-7; v_gene: TRBV5-6; d_gene: NA; CDR3aa: CASSFDRGLAGDSYEQYF; CDR3nt: TGTGCCAGCAGCTTCGACAGGGGGCTAGCGGGAGACTCCTACGAGCAGTACTTC
abundance: many; j_gene: TRBJ1-2; v_gene: TRBV4-3; d_gene: NA; CDR3aa: CASSQDRDLPGYTF; CDR3nt: TGCGCCAGCAGCCAAGACCGGGACCTTCCTGGCTACACCTTC
abundance: NA; j_gene: TRBJ2-1; v_gene: TRBV29-1; d_gene: NA; CDR3aa: CSFSLRADNEQFF; CDR3nt: TGCAGCTTCAGCCTGAGAGCGGACAATGAGCAGTTCTTC
abundance: NA; j_gene: TRBJ1-1; v_gene: TRBV15; d_gene: NA; CDR3aa: CATSRRRTEAFF; CDR3nt: TGTGCCACCAGCAGACGTAGGACTGAAGCTTTCTTT
abundance: few; j_gene: TRBJ2-3; v_gene: TRBV4-2; d_gene: NA; CDR3aa: CASSQDFSASTDTQYF; CDR3nt: TGCGCCAGCAGCCAAGATTTCAGCGCTAGCACAGATACGCAGTATTTT
abundance: NA; j_gene: TRBJ2-5; v_gene: TRBV20-1; d_gene: NA; CDR3aa: CSARGWAAETQYF; CDR3nt: TGCAGTGCTAGAGGGTGGGCAGCAGAGACCCAGTACTTC
abundance: NA; j_gene: TRBJ1-3; v_gene: TRBV6-2/TRBV6-3; d_gene: NA; CDR3aa: CASSDLLSSGNTIYF; CDR3nt: TGTGCCAGCAGTGACCTCCTCAGCTCTGGAAACACCATATATTTT
abundance: NA; j_gene: TRBJ1-2; v_gene: TRBV5-1; d_gene: NA; CDR3aa: CASRRAGGGYGYTF; CDR3nt: TGCGCCAGCCGCCGTGCGGGTGGAGGCTATGGCTACACCTTC
abundance: few; j_gene: TRBJ2-1; v_gene: TRBV20-1; d_gene: TRBD2; CDR3aa: CSARDERDWVNEQFF; CDR3nt: TGCAGTGCTAGAGATGAGCGGGATTGGGTCAATGAGCAGTTCTTC
abundance: many; j_gene: TRBJ2-5; v_gene: TRBV7-9; d_gene: TRBD1; CDR3aa: CASSLGQGTQYF; CDR3nt: TGTGCCAGCAGCCTGGGACAGGGGACCCAGTACTTC
abundance: NA; j_gene: TRBJ2-1; v_gene: TRBV14; d_gene: TRBD1; CDR3aa: CASSQGQGRNNEQFF; CDR3nt: TGTGCCAGCAGCCAAGGACAGGGGAGAAACAATGAGCAGTTCTTC
abundance: few; j_gene: TRBJ1-3; v_gene: TRBV9; d_gene: TRBD1; CDR3aa: CASSVESTGSNTIYF; CDR3nt: TGTGCCAGCAGCGTAGAGTCGACAGGGAGTAACACCATATATTTT
abundance: once; j_gene: TRBJ2-7; v_gene: TRBV30; d_gene: TRBD2; CDR3aa: CAWSLAGYEQYF; CDR3nt: TGTGCCTGGAGTTTAGCGGGTTACGAGCAGTACTTC
abundance: NA; j_gene: TRBJ1-2; v_gene: TRBV6-5; d_gene: NA; CDR3aa: CASSYGGSYGYTF; CDR3nt: TGTGCCAGCAGTTACGGGGGCAGCTATGGCTACACCTTC
abundance: few; j_gene: TRBJ1-2; v_gene: TRBV12-3/TRBV12-4; d_gene: NA; CDR3aa: CASSFHKGYGYTF; CDR3nt: TGTGCCAGCAGTTTTCATAAGGGGTATGGCTACACCTTC
abundance: NA; j_gene: TRBJ2-2; v_gene: TRBV20-1; d_gene: NA; CDR3aa: CSARPGRTNTGELFF; CDR3nt: TGCAGTGCTAGACCGGGACGGACGAACACCGGGGAGCTGTTTTTT
abundance: many; j_gene: TRBJ1-5; v_gene: TRBV7-2; d_gene: NA; CDR3aa: CASSLYPGSNQPQHF; CDR3nt: TGTGCCAGCAGCTTATATCCGGGAAGCAATCAGCCCCAGCATTTT
abundance: few; j_gene: TRBJ2-1; v_gene: TRBV20-1; d_gene: TRBD2; CDR3aa: CSARVAWEAGGMRPNF; CDR3nt: TGCAGTGCTAGAGTGGCCTGGGAGGCGGGAGGAATGCGACCAAACTTC
abundance: NA; j_gene: TRBJ2-7; v_gene: TRBV20-1; d_gene: NA; CDR3aa: CSARVHFSYEQYF; CDR3nt: TGCAGTGCTAGAGTGCACTTCTCCTACGAGCAGTACTTC
abundance: NA; j_gene: TRBJ2-1; v_gene: TRBV7-8; d_gene: NA; CDR3aa: CASSLGTVNNEQFF; CDR3nt: TGTGCCAGCAGCTTAGGGACAGTCAACAATGAGCAGTTCTTC
abundance: NA; j_gene: TRBJ2-1; v_gene: TRBV20-1; d_gene: TRBD2; CDR3aa: CSARDPLTSGRTNEQFF; CDR3nt: TGCAGTGCTAGAGACCCCCTGACTAGCGGGAGGACCAATGAGCAGTTCTTC
abundance: NA; j_gene: TRBJ2-3; v_gene: TRBV20-1; d_gene: TRBD2; CDR3aa: CSAPRLAGGADTQYF; CDR3nt: TGCAGTGCGCCAAGACTAGCGGGAGGGGCAGATACGCAGTATTTT
abundance: NA; j_gene: TRBJ2-5; v_gene: TRBV5-5; d_gene: TRBD1; CDR3aa: CASSPGAGGGETQYF; CDR3nt: TGTGCCAGCAGCCCCGGGGCAGGGGGCGGAGAGACCCAGTACTTC
abundance: few; j_gene: TRBJ1-2; v_gene: TRBV12-3/TRBV12-4; d_gene: NA; CDR3aa: CASSPRRTEIYGYTF; CDR3nt: TGTGCCAGCAGTCCGCGCCGGACAGAAATCTATGGCTACACCTTC
abundance: few; j_gene: TRBJ2-6; v_gene: TRBV18; d_gene: NA; CDR3aa: CASSLKGSGANVLTF; CDR3nt: TGTGCCAGCTCACTAAAAGGGTCTGGGGCCAACGTCCTGACTTTC
abundance: NA; j_gene: TRBJ2-1; v_gene: TRBV14; d_gene: TRBD2; CDR3aa: CASSTWTSAYNEQFF; CDR3nt: TGTGCCAGCAGCACCTGGACTAGCGCCTACAATGAGCAGTTCTTC
abundance: NA; j_gene: TRBJ2-3; v_gene: TRBV6-5; d_gene: NA; CDR3aa: CASSYKGDTSTDTQYF; CDR3nt: TGTGCCAGCAGTTACAAGGGCGACACTAGCACAGATACGCAGTATTTT
abundance: many; j_gene: TRBJ2-5; v_gene: TRBV29-1; d_gene: TRBD2; CDR3aa: CSVVSLAGVETQYF; CDR3nt: TGCAGCGTTGTGTCCCTAGCGGGGGTGGAGACCCAGTACTTC
abundance: NA; j_gene: TRBJ1-3; v_gene: TRBV5-4; d_gene: NA; CDR3aa: CASSLDGGPGNTIYF; CDR3nt: TGTGCCAGCAGCTTGGATGGGGGGCCAGGAAACACCATATATTTT
abundance: few; j_gene: TRBJ2-3; v_gene: TRBV5-6; d_gene: NA; CDR3aa: CASSLPSSSTDTQYF; CDR3nt: TGTGCCAGCAGCTTGCCTAGCAGTAGCACAGATACGCAGTATTTT
abundance: NA; j_gene: TRBJ2-5; v_gene: TRBV9; d_gene: NA; CDR3aa: CASSAPGGETQYF; CDR3nt: TGTGCCAGCAGCGCCCCAGGGGGGGAGACCCAGTACTTC